This passage covers 11 T cell receptor beta chains from one sample sequenced in a study of a mutant IDH1 vaccine in newly diagnosed glioma. Sequencing used immunoSEQ multiplex PCR; TCRdb keeps in-frame clones, though not all of them. The sample lists about 46,000 clones, approximately 88% occurring once. Specified time point: week 47, end of study. One vaccine dose held 300 ug of mutant IDH1 20-mer peptide and came with topical imiquimod. Their specific antigens are unknown. Sequenced material: PBMCs, taken from a glioma patient whose treatment included an IDH1 peptide vaccine. The receptors come from a woman in her thirties with glioma. Some clones in this sample may be carry-over from other donors' samples.

Comments on this clone: The sample holds other DNA sequences that translate to the same CDR3. This rearrangement joins TRBV19 to TRBJ1-2; D is uncertain. Deletions cut 6 bases from V and 7 bases from J, with 9 bases between. The germline gives CDR1 LNHDA, CDR2 SQIVND (reference sequence). The CDR3 covers 11 residues. CDR3 protein: CASRTGGGYTF. In DNA form, the CDR3 reads TGTGCCAGTAGGACGGGAGGTGGCTACACCTTC.

V and J are TRBV5-1 and TRBJ2-7, with D possibly being TRBD1 (7 bases). V lost 4 bases and J 3 bases, leaving 11 bases between the germline ends. The V gene's germline CDR1 is SGHRS and CDR2 YFSETQ. The CDR3 length is 13 residues. CDR3 DNA sequence: TGCGCCAGCAGCGGCCAGGGGGGCTACGAGCAGTACTTC. Its translation is CASSGQGGYEQYF.

V usage is TRBV19 and J usage is TRBJ2-5; possibly TRBD1 or TRBD2 for D (7 bases each). CDR1 is LNHDA, CDR2 SQIVND, per germline (reference sequence). V shed 7 bases and J shed 3 bases, with 12 bases lying between them. The CDR3 has 13 amino acids. CDR3 loop: CASKGAGEETQYF. In DNA form, the CDR3 reads TGTGCCAGTAAGGGGGCGGGAGAAGAGACCCAGTACTTC.

V and J are TRBV6-1 and TRBJ2-7; TRBD2 is a possible D gene (6 bases). CDR1 is MNHNS, CDR2 SASEGT, per germline. Trimming removed 4 bases from V and 7 bases from J, with 20 bases in between. The CDR3 contains 15 residues. The DNA for the CDR3 is TGTGCCAGCAGTGCCTCCGGGACTCAAACCGGGGAGCAGTACTTC. Translating it yields CASSASGTQTGEQYF.

V gene TRBV6-4 combines with J gene TRBJ2-1; D might be TRBD2 (6 bases). Trimming cost V 4 bases and J 3 bases, with 13 bases left between them. The germline CDR1 and CDR2 sequences are MRHNA and SNTAGT. The CDR3 loop spans 15 amino acids. CDR3 bases: TGTGCCAGCAGTGTTCGGGAGTCTAGCTACAATGAGCAGTTCTTC. Protein sequence: CASSVRESSYNEQFF.

Of note for this clone: Because the CDR3's place on the DNA is in doubt, the DNA is left out and the CDR3 is given as listed by TCRdb. This chain uses TRBV15 with TRBJ2-5; no DNA check was done on the table's D call, TRBD1. CDR1 is LNHNV and CDR2 is YYDKDF in the germline V gene (reference sequence). Including both end residues, the CDR3 is 15 amino acids long. CDR3 protein: CATSRVGQGADWANF.

The chain recombines TRBV7-2 with TRBJ2-7; perhaps TRBD2 as D (6 bases). CDR1 is SGHTA and CDR2 is FQGNSA in the germline V gene. This CDR3 contains 15 residues. The V end lost 4 bases, the J end lost 5 bases, and 18 bases lay between the germline ends. The CDR3 spells CASSSPPRGLNEQYF. CDR3 in DNA: TGTGCCAGCAGCTCCCCCCCCCGGGGACTTAACGAGCAGTACTTC.

The V and J genes are TRBV19 and TRBJ1-2; D might be TRBD1 (6 bases). The CDR3 spans 13 residues. Per germline, CDR1 LNHDA and CDR2 SQIVND (reference sequence). V was clipped by 7 bases and J by 5 bases, with 14 bases between them. Here the CDR3 reads CASTPTGEYGYTF. The CDR3 DNA reads TGTGCCAGTACTCCGACAGGAGAGTATGGCTACACCTTC.

The chain carries TRBV30 and TRBJ1-6; D is undetermined. Germline CDR1 GTSNPN, CDR2 SVGIG (reference sequence). The CDR3 is 12 amino acids. V was shortened by 4 bases and J by 10 bases, with 11 bases between the two germline ends. The CDR3 reads CAWTEVGSPLHF. In DNA, the CDR3 is TGTGCCTGGACGGAGGTCGGATCACCCCTCCACTTT.

The chain is built from TRBV9 and TRBJ2-1; D is tentatively TRBD1 or TRBD2 (5 bases each). The CDR3 is 15 amino acids. V was pared by 0 bases and J by 0 bases, with 7 bases between. Germline V gene lookup returns CDR1 SGDLS and CDR2 YYNGEE. CDR3 nucleotide sequence: TGTGCCAGCAGCGTAGGGGACGCCTCCTACAATGAGCAGTTCTTC. Its translation is CASSVGDASYNEQFF.

J is TRBJ1-1 and V is TRBV11-2; 7 nucleotides line up with TRBD1. Looked up from germline, CDR1 is SGHAT and CDR2 is FQNNGV. The CDR3 totals 18 residues. Trimming took 7 bases from V and 4 from J; bases not matched to a gene: 21. Written as DNA, the CDR3 is TGTGCCAGCACCCCGACAGCAGGGACAGAGCCCTCTCTCACTGAAGCTTTCTTT. Protein: CASTPTAGTEPSLTEAFF.